The subject of this entry is one T cell receptor beta chain. Its cognate antigen is unknown. This entry comes from a study of graft-versus-host responses after intestinal transplantation. Study-level background: Among the recipients, all got anti-thymocyte globulin induction and then tacrolimus and steroids for approximately 3 years.

The ends lost 6 bases at V and 5 bases at J; junction bases unmatched: 4. Germline CDR1 reads SGHNT; CDR2 reads YENEEA. CDR3 size: 14 residues. Sequencing used immunoSEQ multiplex PCR; TCRdb keeps in-frame clones, though not all of them. The table lists over 75,000 clones, about 87% of them singletons. This sample comprised unstimulated CD4+ T cells sorted from spleen or lymph node cells, obtained before transplant. The J gene is TRBJ2-5, the V gene TRBV11-3, with 12 bases that match TRBD2. This receptor was taken from a human donor who was the organ donor for an intestinal transplant. DNA of the CDR3: TGTGCCAGCAGGTCTAGCGGGGGGGCGGAGACCCAGTACTTC. It translates to CASRSSGGAETQYF.